The source of this T cell receptor (beta chain) is a study of shared clonotypes between healthy human individuals. Notes on the study in general: Non-shared clonotypes showed lower generation probabilities than clonotypes common to all four donors.

Produced via immunoSEQ multiplex PCR; TCRdb's table is partial and in-frame only. This sample carries some 500,000 clones, approximately 95% of them seen once, and the ten largest clones take about 0.064%. CDR1 is SGHNT, CDR2 YYREEE, per germline (reference sequence). Trimming removed 0 bases from V and 6 bases from J, with 21 bases in between. CDR3 size: 17 residues. This clone is a singleton in its sample. The antigen is unknown. This TCR was sampled from a woman in her 30s in good health. The chain joins TRBV5-4 to TRBJ1-2, with unresolved D. The specimen was naive CD4+ T cells sorted from blood. As to subset: CD45RA+ positively selected. Here the CDR3 DNA reads TGTGCCAGCAGCTTGGCCTATGAGTCTATGGCACATCATGGCTACACCTTC. Translation: CASSLAYESMAHHGYTF.